Shown below are 24 T cell receptor beta chains from a single sample sequenced in a study of T and B cells in COVID-19 patients. TRB rearrangements were amplified by multiplex PCR with BIOMED2 TRB-A/B primers. TCRdb itself ran the multiplex PCR reads through MiXCR, one entry per CDR3 protein. The data contain fewer than 5,000 distinct CDR3 sequences, about 29% of them singletons. Blood genomic DNA input for TRB amplification was about 250-550 ng. Input material: blood. These TCRs come from a human donor with active COVID-19. The donor label of this sample is uncertain.

This clonotype is medium-sized within its sample. The CDR3 region has the DNA TGTGCCAGCTCGGACCGGTTTCAAGAGACCCAGTACTTC. It yields the protein CASSDRFQETQYF. The V call is TRBV6-5, the J call TRBJ2-5; D unclear. Germline CDR1 MNHEY, CDR2 SVGAGI. The length of the CDR3 is 13 residues. V was clipped by 8 bases and J by 2 bases, with 12 bases between them.

This clonotype ranks as medium-sized. The chain recombines TRBV27 with TRBJ1-4; no clear D. V gave up 2 bases and J gave up 7 bases, with 5 bases separating them. Germline CDR1 is MNHEY and CDR2 is SMNVEV (reference sequence). This CDR3 has 12 amino acids. The CDR3 nucleotides are TGTGCCAGCAGTTTAGCCGGTGAAAAACTGTTTTTT. Encoded protein: CASSLAGEKLFF.

The V call is TRBV5-4, the J call TRBJ1-5, with 10 bases aligning to TRBD1. The CDR3 has 15 amino acids. Germline V gene sequence: CDR1 SGHNT, CDR2 YYREEE (reference sequence). V shed 3 bases, J shed 2 bases, and the junction held 2 bases outside the gene matches. Written as DNA, the CDR3 is TGTGCCAGCAGCTATGGGACAGGGGGCAATCAGCCCCAGCATTTT. Translation: CASSYGTGGNQPQHF.

In the case of this clonotype: Being one base from a much bigger clone, this may be a read error. The gene calls are TRBV24-1 and TRBJ2-2; D perhaps matches TRBD2 (5 bases). The CDR3 totals 14 residues. V was pared by 5 bases and J by 3 bases, with 9 bases between. The germline V gene has CDR1 KGHDR and CDR2 SFDVKD. CDR3 in amino acids: CATSARGDTGELFF. DNA for the CDR3: TGTGCCACCAGTGCCCGGGGTGACACCGGGGAGCTGTTTTTT.

This clonotype is medium-sized (0.01 to 0.1%) within its sample. The rearrangement uses TRBV5-5 and TRBJ2-1; 7 bases are a match to TRBD2. There are 14 residues in the CDR3. The trim removed 4 bases at V and 2 bases at J, leaving 3 bases unmatched. Germline V gives CDR1 SGHKS, CDR2 YYEKEE (reference sequence). CDR3 amino acids: CASSAGVTYNEQFF. As DNA, the CDR3 is TGTGCCAGCAGCGCGGGGGTTACCTACAATGAGCAGTTCTTC.

This clonotype is medium-sized. This chain uses TRBV6-5 with TRBJ1-4; D is ambiguous. The CDR3 is 16 residues long. The V end lost 5 bases, the J end lost 5 bases, and 18 bases lay between the germline ends. From germline, CDR1 is MNHEY and CDR2 SVGAGI. The CDR3, as DNA: TGTGCCAGCAGTGAAGTTGAGGCGCAGCTCAATGAAAAACTGTTTTTT. Translating it yields CASSEVEAQLNEKLFF.

V is TRBV12-3 or TRBV12-4 and J is TRBJ1-5; no firm D call. V gave up 3 bases and J gave up 6 bases, with 12 bases separating them. The CDR3 totals 14 residues. CDR3 in amino acids: CASSFVSGGQPQHF. CDR3 DNA: TGTGCCAGCAGTTTCGTTTCAGGAGGTCAGCCCCAGCATTTT.

This clonotype came up a few times. The chain carries TRBV5-1 and TRBJ2-5, with D perhaps TRBD1 (6 bases). The germline CDR1 and CDR2 sequences are SGHRS and YFSETQ. V was clipped by 0 bases and J by 1 base, with 19 bases between them. There are 18 residues in the CDR3. This CDR3 is CASSLARGTLTPQETQYF. The CDR3 region has the DNA TGCGCCAGCAGCTTGGCCAGAGGGACACTCACCCCCCAAGAGACCCAGTACTTC.

The chain employs TRBV5-1 and TRBJ2-1; D is perhaps TRBD2 (5 bases). Germline loops: CDR1 SGHRS, CDR2 YFSETQ. Trimming pared 3 bases from V and 5 bases from J, leaving 9 bases between. The length of the CDR3 is 13 residues. The CDR3, as DNA: TGCGCCAGCAGCTCCCTGGGAGACAATGAGCAGTTCTTC. Protein sequence: CASSSLGDNEQFF.

This clonotype is medium-sized. The rearrangement links TRBV15 to TRBJ2-4; no reliable D call. Looked up from germline, CDR1 is LNHNV and CDR2 is YYDKDF (reference sequence). The ends were cut back, 1 base at V and 0 bases at J, with 7 bases in the middle. The CDR3 is made up of 15 amino acids. The CDR3 loop reads CATSRGQRAKNIQYF. The CDR3 DNA is TGTGCCACCAGCAGAGGCCAGAGAGCCAAAAACATTCAGTACTTC. The whole variable domain, filled in from reference TRBV15 and TRBJ2-4, reads DAMVIQNPRYQVTQFGKPVTLSCSQTLNHNVMYWYQQKSSQAPKLLFHYYDKDFNNEADTPDNFQSRRPNTSFCFLDIRSPGLGDTAMYLCATSRGQRAKNIQYFGAGTRLSVL.

This clonotype is medium-sized within its sample. V gene TRBV19 combines with J gene TRBJ1-2; 8 positions agree with TRBD1. CDR1 is LNHDA and CDR2 is SQIVND in the germline V gene (reference sequence). After removal of 2 bases from V and 14 bases from J, the junction contained 10 bases not matched to a gene. The CDR3 runs to 13 residues. The CDR3 protein is CASSIRAGGAWTF. CDR3 DNA sequence: TGTGCCAGTAGTATAAGAGCAGGGGGCGCTTGGACCTTC.

The rearrangement links TRBV11-1 to TRBJ2-5, with 11 bases aligning to TRBD1. The CDR3 contains 15 residues. The V segment lost 5 bases and the J segment 7 bases; nucleotides outside the gene matches: 9. Per germline, CDR1 SGHAT and CDR2 FQDESV (reference sequence). CDR3: CASSTSGTGGATQYF. Written as DNA, the CDR3 is TGTGCCAGCAGCACTAGTGGGACAGGGGGGGCGACCCAGTACTTC.

The genes are TRBV27 and TRBJ1-1; 7 bases map to TRBD1. Trimming cost V 4 bases and J 0 bases; bases outside gene matches: 5. The CDR3 sequence is 15 residues long. CDR1 MNHEY and CDR2 SMNVEV come from the germline V gene (reference sequence). The CDR3 sequence is CASSWTGQLNTEAFF. CDR3 coding DNA: TGTGCCAGCAGTTGGACAGGCCAATTGAACACTGAAGCTTTCTTT.

This clonotype was seen only a few times. The chain has TRBV6-5 and TRBJ1-5, with D perhaps matching TRBD1 (5 bases). Trimming took 2 bases from V and 7 from J, leaving 9 bases between them. Germline-derived CDR1 and CDR2 are MNHEY and SVGAGI. The CDR3 sequence is 13 residues long. The DNA of the CDR3 is TGTGCCAGCAGTTACGAGGGGCGGCAGCCCCAGCATTTT. This translates into CASSYEGRQPQHF.

The rearrangement links TRBV5-1 to TRBJ1-3; no firm D call. This CDR3 is built from 17 residues. With 1 base removed from V and 0 bases from J, the gap between germline ends came to 14 bases. Germline-derived CDR1 and CDR2 are SGHRS and YFSETQ. The DNA for the CDR3 is TGCGCCAGCAGCTTGACCCCGACGGCGAGCTCTGGAAACACCATATATTTT. Protein sequence: CASSLTPTASSGNTIYF.

This clonotype is medium-sized in the sample. The chain is built from TRBV19 and TRBJ2-1; a weak D match, TRBD2 (5 bases). This CDR3 spans 13 amino acids. V lost 7 bases and J 9 bases, leaving 16 bases between the germline ends. Per the germline V gene, CDR1 is LNHDA and CDR2 is SQIVND (reference sequence). CDR3 DNA: TGTGCCAGTACGATGAGGCGGGCGGCTGAGCAGTTCTTC. Translated: CASTMRRAAEQFF.

This clonotype was seen only a few times. The chain uses TRBV7-6 and TRBJ1-2, with a tentative D call TRBD1 (5 bases). The germline V gene has CDR1 SGHVS and CDR2 FNYEAQ. Trimming left V 5 bases short and J 1 base short, with 17 bases between. CDR3 length: 16 amino acids. CDR3 in DNA: TGTGCCAGCAGCCCTAGCCGGGACCGAGTTAACTATGGCTACACCTTC. Its translation: CASSPSRDRVNYGYTF.

In this sample, this clonotype is medium-sized (0.01 to 0.1%). The CDR3 region has the DNA TGTGCCAGCAGTGGCCGACAGGGCTCTTGGTATGAGCAGTTCTTC. It encodes CASSGRQGSWYEQFF. This sequence joins TRBV6-1 and TRBJ2-1; TRBD1 matches at 7 bases. Germline V gene sequence: CDR1 MNHNS, CDR2 SASEGT. The CDR3 is 15 amino acids. V gave up 4 bases and J gave up 8 bases; unmatched junction bases: 11.

By share, this clonotype counts as medium-sized (0.01 to 0.1%). The rearrangement links TRBV29-1 to TRBJ2-5, with 11 positions matching TRBD1. Losses at the gene ends were 3 bases for V and 4 bases for J; bases not matched to a gene: 4. This CDR3 contains 14 residues. CDR1 and CDR2 (germline): SQVTM, ANQGSEA. CDR3: CSVDGTGGRETQYF. The CDR3 DNA reads TGCAGCGTTGATGGGACAGGGGGTAGAGAGACCCAGTACTTC.

By sample fraction, this clonotype is medium-sized (0.01 to 0.1%). The chain joins TRBV19 to TRBJ1-1, with D possibly TRBD1 on 5 matching bases. The length of the CDR3 is 12 residues. V was shortened by 11 bases and J by 3 bases, with 13 bases between the two germline ends. Germline CDR1 reads LNHDA; CDR2 reads SQIVND (reference sequence). For the CDR3, the DNA is TGTGCCTGCTCCGGGGCCTACACTGAAGCTTTCTTT. Translating it yields CACSGAYTEAFF.

This clonotype has just a few counts. The genes are TRBV5-5 and TRBJ1-4; D may be TRBD1 (6 bases). CDR3 length: 14 residues. In germline, CDR1 is SGHKS, CDR2 YYEKEE (reference sequence). Trimming pared 3 bases from V and 8 bases from J, leaving 14 bases between. In DNA, the CDR3 is TGTGCCAGCAGCTCGACACAGGGTCCGGAAAAACTGTTTTTT. Protein product: CASSSTQGPEKLFF.

This chain connects TRBV10-2 to TRBJ2-1; D is possibly TRBD2 (7 bases). Deletions cut 5 bases from V and 6 bases from J, with 14 bases between. Germline-derived CDR1 and CDR2 are WSHSY and SAAADI. The CDR3 contains 14 residues. CDR3 nucleotides: TGCGCCAGCAGTCTCGGGGGGCTTATCAATGAGCAGTTCTTC. Residues: CASSLGGLINEQFF.

The sample holds many counts of this clonotype. In nucleotides, the CDR3 is TGTGCCAGCAGTTACGTGCGGGGGTTGGCGAACAATGAGCAGTTCTTC. It encodes CASSYVRGLANNEQFF. This chain connects TRBV6-5 to TRBJ2-1; the match to TRBD2 covers 7 bases. The germline V gene has CDR1 MNHEY and CDR2 SVGAGI. V shed 2 bases, J shed 5 bases, and the junction held 9 bases outside the gene matches. This CDR3 contains 16 residues.

This clonotype counts as medium-sized. The CDR3, as DNA: TGTGCCAGCAGTTACTCAAACTCAGCGGGTCAGCCCCAGCATTTT. This codes for CASSYSNSAGQPQHF. The genes are TRBV6-5 and TRBJ1-5; no reliable D call. Trimming cost V 0 bases and J 6 bases, with 12 bases left between them. The CDR3 loop spans 15 amino acids. Germline V gives CDR1 MNHEY, CDR2 SVGAGI.